This entry features one T cell receptor beta chain sequence. Antigen: not known. This record comes from a study of cytomegalovirus exposure and HLA in healthy donors. Study outcomes and limitations: Productive rates of about 87% or about 30% were seen for most TCR beta V segments in an earlier analysis. As a later analysis showed, a missense DCLRE1C variant was linked to trimming of TCR beta V- and J-genes.

Primers included in the PCR were 60 Vbeta and 13 Jbeta primers. Sequencing used immunoSEQ multiplex PCR; TCRdb keeps in-frame clones, though not all of them. The top ten hold 1.5% to 2% of the sample, which has around 150,000 clones, about 70% seen once. This CDR3 has 13 residues. Between the trimmed V and J ends, which lost 6 bases and 2 bases, there was a span of 10 bases. CDR1 and CDR2 (germline): MNHEY, SMNVEV (reference sequence). V usage is TRBV27 and J usage is TRBJ2-5; unclear D gene. The sequence was collected from a woman aged 40 to 49 in good health and CMV-seronegative. What was sequenced was PBMCs. The CDR3 here is CASREYPQETQYF. The CDR3 DNA follows: TGTGCCAGCAGGGAGTACCCTCAAGAGACCCAGTACTTC.